These 6 T cell receptor beta chains originate from one sample sequenced in a study of cytomegalovirus exposure and HLA in healthy donors. The study ran its PCR with 60 Vbeta and 13 Jbeta primers. Sequenced by immunoSEQ multiplex PCR; TCRdb stores in-frame clones only, minus some. The sample has roughly 120,000 clones, approximately 77% seen once. Sample: PBMCs. The receptors originated from a man aged 50-59 years in good health and CMV-seropositive.

The gene calls are TRBV6-1 and TRBJ2-1; D gene ambiguous. Germline assignment: CDR1 MNHNS and CDR2 SASEGT. With 3 bases removed from V and 8 bases from J, the gap between germline ends came to 5 bases. The CDR3 has 11 residues. CDR3: CASSDYHEQFF. As DNA, the CDR3 is TGTGCCAGCAGTGACTATCATGAGCAGTTCTTC.

The chain uses TRBV15 and TRBJ1-2, with TRBD1 matching over 7 bases. The CDR3 has 13 amino acids. Trimming cost V 4 bases and J 5 bases; bases outside gene matches: 4. Looked up from germline, CDR1 is LNHNV and CDR2 is YYDKDF (reference sequence). CDR3 sequence reads: CATSTGQLYGYTF. The CDR3 region has the DNA TGTGCCACCAGCACGGGACAGCTATATGGCTACACCTTC. Full variable domain (rest looked up from reference TRBV15 and TRBJ1-2): DAMVIQNPRYQVTQFGKPVTLSCSQTLNHNVMYWYQQKSSQAPKLLFHYYDKDFNNEADTPDNFQSRRPNTSFCFLDIRSPGLGDTAMYLCATSTGQLYGYTFGSGTRLTVV.

This clone has a handful of counts. The chain employs TRBV6-6 and TRBJ1-1; D is unresolved. Trimming pared 7 bases from V and 1 base from J, leaving 16 bases between. Germline V gives CDR1 MNHNY, CDR2 SVGAGI (reference sequence). This CDR3 region has 15 residues. In DNA form, the CDR3 reads TGTGCCAGCACCTACAGTGGATTAGGGAACACTGAAGCTTTCTTT. Translating it yields CASTYSGLGNTEAFF.

The V call is TRBV5-5, the J call TRBJ1-1; a possible D gene is TRBD1 (6 bases). Looked up from germline, CDR1 is SGHKS and CDR2 is YYEKEE (reference sequence). The CDR3 loop spans 15 amino acids. The V and J ends lost 2 bases and 4 bases respectively, with 15 bases between them. The CDR3 here is CASSFHGGAGTEAFF. Here the CDR3 DNA reads TGTGCCAGCAGCTTCCACGGGGGGGCCGGCACTGAAGCTTTCTTT.

The gene calls are TRBV5-4 and TRBJ1-1, with 8 bases identical to TRBD1. Germline loops: CDR1 SGHNT, CDR2 YYREEE (reference sequence). V trimming: 3 bases; J trimming: 4 bases; junction bases outside the gene matches: 8. This CDR3 comprises 15 residues. The CDR3 region is CASSSVTGAGTEAFF. DNA for the CDR3: TGTGCCAGCAGCTCGGTGACAGGGGCGGGCACTGAAGCTTTCTTT.

This clone appeared a single time. The V call is TRBV10-2, the J call TRBJ2-7, with 7 bases identical to TRBD2. The CDR3 sequence is 14 residues long. Germline CDR1 WSHSY, CDR2 SAAADI. J gave up 7 bases and V 6 bases, and 12 bases lay outside the gene matches. The CDR3 sequence is CASSPSGTLGEQYF. The CDR3 DNA reads TGCGCCAGCAGCCCGAGCGGGACTTTGGGAGAGCAGTACTTC.